Listed below are T cell receptor beta chains from one sample, sequenced in a study of cytotoxic CD8 clonotypes in ibrutinib-treated CLL. Clones were sequenced by immunoSEQ multiplex PCR, and TCRdb holds only the in-frame ones, with some missing. The profile shows around 310,000 clones, about 80% of them singletons. Here the sequenced sample was PBMCs, taken before ibrutinib treatment. Receptors were obtained from a human donor with chronic lymphocytic leukemia. The CDR3 runs from the conserved cysteine through the conserved F or W. A D gene is named only where the DNA matches it firmly. Where a row states a size, it is once, few, many or the class of an expanded clone; other rows omit it.

CDR3 protein: CASSLSRADYSNQPQHF
CDR3 DNA: TGTGCCAGCAGTTTATCGAGGGCAGATTACAGCAATCAGCCCCAGCATTTT
clone size: -
V gene: TRBV27
D gene: -
J gene: TRBJ1-5

CDR3 protein: CASSPDLDEQYF
CDR3 DNA: TGTGCCAGCAGCCCTGACCTGGACGAGCAGTACTTC
clone size: -
V gene: TRBV28
D gene: -
J gene: TRBJ2-7

CDR3 protein: CASDRKGGYTF
CDR3 DNA: TGTGCCTCGGACCGCAAAGGGGGCTACACCTTC
clone size: -
V gene: TRBV30
D gene: -
J gene: TRBJ1-2

CDR3 protein: CASSRRTSNNEQFF
CDR3 DNA: TGTGCCAGCAGCCGACGGACTAGCAACAATGAGCAGTTCTTC
clone size: -
V gene: TRBV9
D gene: TRBD2
J gene: TRBJ2-1

CDR3 protein: CASSSSGVEVGNTEAFF
CDR3 DNA: TGTGCCAGCAGTTCTTCAGGCGTCGAAGTGGGGAACACTGAAGCTTTCTTT
clone size: -
V gene: TRBV2
D gene: -
J gene: TRBJ1-1

CDR3 protein: CATSRDRQSYEQYF
CDR3 DNA: TGTGCCACCAGCAGAGATCGGCAGTCCTACGAGCAGTACTTC
clone size: -
V gene: TRBV15
D gene: -
J gene: TRBJ2-7

CDR3 protein: CASSLEVGYNEQFF
CDR3 DNA: TGCGCCAGCAGCTTGGAAGTCGGATACAATGAGCAGTTCTTC
clone size: -
V gene: TRBV5-1
D gene: -
J gene: TRBJ2-1

CDR3 protein: CASSSGQGPYNEQFF
CDR3 DNA: TGTGCCAGCAGCTCCGGACAGGGCCCTTACAATGAGCAGTTCTTC
clone size: -
V gene: TRBV6-6
D gene: TRBD1
J gene: TRBJ2-1

CDR3 protein: CASMGQGAYEQYF
CDR3 DNA: TGTGCCAGCATGGGACAGGGGGCCTACGAGCAGTACTTC
clone size: once
V gene: TRBV6-1
D gene: TRBD1
J gene: TRBJ2-7

CDR3 protein: CASSPLGLAGQETQYF
CDR3 DNA: TGTGCCAGCAGCCCCCTTGGGCTAGCGGGACAGGAGACCCAGTACTTC
clone size: -
V gene: TRBV7-2
D gene: TRBD2
J gene: TRBJ2-5

CDR3 protein: CAWSRTSGRFVETQYF
CDR3 DNA: TGTGCCTGGAGCCGGACTAGCGGGAGATTCGTAGAGACCCAGTACTTC
clone size: -
V gene: TRBV30
D gene: TRBD2
J gene: TRBJ2-5

CDR3 protein: CASSQERDGPYEQYF
CDR3 DNA: TGTGCCAGCAGCCAAGAAAGGGACGGTCCATACGAGCAGTACTTC
clone size: -
V gene: TRBV4-2
D gene: -
J gene: TRBJ2-7

CDR3 protein: CASSYMSGTSSYEQYF
CDR3 DNA: TGTGCCAGCAGTTACATGAGCGGGACGAGCTCCTACGAGCAGTACTTC
clone size: -
V gene: TRBV6-5
D gene: TRBD2
J gene: TRBJ2-7

CDR3 protein: CAWSRRAMNTEAFF
CDR3 DNA: TGTGCCTGGAGTAGGCGCGCCATGAACACTGAAGCTTTCTTT
clone size: once
V gene: TRBV30
D gene: -
J gene: TRBJ1-1

CDR3 protein: CASRRTGRSYEQYF
CDR3 DNA: TGTGCCAGCAGGAGGACAGGAAGATCCTACGAGCAGTACTTC
clone size: -
V gene: TRBV2
D gene: TRBD1
J gene: TRBJ2-7

CDR3 protein: CASSPRYGGGTDTQYF
CDR3 DNA: TGTGCCAGCAGCCCCCGTTACGGGGGCGGCACAGATACGCAGTATTTT
clone size: -
V gene: TRBV9
D gene: -
J gene: TRBJ2-3

CDR3 protein: CASTPRGGPNTGELFF
CDR3 DNA: TGTGCCAGCACCCCCCGCGGGGGACCGAACACCGGGGAGCTGTTTTTT
clone size: -
V gene: TRBV7-2
D gene: TRBD2
J gene: TRBJ2-2

CDR3 protein: CASSRSRDSSYEQYF
CDR3 DNA: TGTGCCAGCAGTCGCTCTAGGGACAGCTCCTACGAGCAGTACTTC
clone size: -
V gene: TRBV7-9
D gene: TRBD1
J gene: TRBJ2-7

CDR3 protein: CASSAGGEQYF
CDR3 DNA: TGTGCCAGCAGTGCTGGTGGCGAGCAGTACTTC
clone size: once
V gene: TRBV25-1
D gene: -
J gene: TRBJ2-7

CDR3 protein: CASSLFSNQPQHF
CDR3 DNA: TGCGCCAGCAGCTTGTTTTCCAATCAGCCCCAGCATTTT
clone size: -
V gene: TRBV5-1
D gene: -
J gene: TRBJ1-5

CDR3 protein: CAWDGRGLAGYQRAYEQYF
CDR3 DNA: TGTGCCTGGGACGGACGGGGACTAGCGGGCTACCAAAGAGCCTACGAGCAGTACTTC
clone size: once
V gene: TRBV30
D gene: TRBD2
J gene: TRBJ2-7

CDR3 protein: CASSVEAGRVSYGYTF
CDR3 DNA: TGTGCCAGCAGCGTAGAGGCAGGGAGGGTTAGCTATGGCTACACCTTC
clone size: -
V gene: TRBV9
D gene: -
J gene: TRBJ1-2

CDR3 protein: CASSLGSATNEKLFF
CDR3 DNA: TGCGCCAGCAGCTTAGGGAGTGCAACTAATGAAAAACTGTTTTTT
clone size: -
V gene: TRBV5-1
D gene: -
J gene: TRBJ1-4

CDR3 protein: CASSLTQVGTGAGELFF
CDR3 DNA: TGTGCCAGCAGCTTAACCCAAGTCGGGACAGGGGCCGGGGAGCTGTTTTTT
clone size: few
V gene: TRBV7-9
D gene: TRBD1
J gene: TRBJ2-2

CDR3 protein: CASSLGLAKGRDEQYF
CDR3 DNA: TGTGCCAGCAGCTTGGGACTAGCGAAGGGAAGGGACGAGCAGTACTTC
clone size: -
V gene: TRBV5-4
D gene: TRBD2
J gene: TRBJ2-7

CDR3 protein: CASSLIPSGKSTDTQYF
CDR3 DNA: TGTGCCAGCAGCCTCATTCCTAGCGGGAAAAGCACAGATACGCAGTATTTT
clone size: -
V gene: TRBV27
D gene: TRBD2
J gene: TRBJ2-3

CDR3 protein: CATSSELAVLQETQYF
CDR3 DNA: TGTGCCACCAGCTCCGAACTAGCAGTCCTCCAAGAGACCCAGTACTTC
clone size: once
V gene: TRBV15
D gene: -
J gene: TRBJ2-5

CDR3 protein: CASSLRGSGNTIYF
CDR3 DNA: TGTGCCAGCAGTCTCCGGGGCTCTGGAAACACCATATATTTT
clone size: -
V gene: TRBV5-6
D gene: -
J gene: TRBJ1-3

CDR3 protein: CASSLEGGPSEEQYF
CDR3 DNA: TGTGCCAGCAGCTTAGAGGGAGGGCCCTCGGAGGAGCAGTACTTC
clone size: -
V gene: TRBV7-6
D gene: TRBD2
J gene: TRBJ2-7

CDR3 protein: CASSKQGWDIQYF
CDR3 DNA: TGTGCCAGCAGCAAACAGGGTTGGGACATTCAGTACTTC
clone size: -
V gene: TRBV9
D gene: -
J gene: TRBJ2-4

CDR3 protein: CASSLAGDGFFYGYTF
CDR3 DNA: TGTGCCAGCAGCTTAGCGGGGGACGGATTCTTCTATGGCTACACCTTC
clone size: -
V gene: TRBV7-9
D gene: -
J gene: TRBJ1-2

CDR3 protein: CASSLYKAGLDEQYF
CDR3 DNA: TGTGCCAGCAGTTTATATAAGGCAGGGCTGGACGAGCAGTACTTC
clone size: -
V gene: TRBV27
D gene: -
J gene: TRBJ2-7

CDR3 protein: CASSLGLQGAGNEQFF
CDR3 DNA: TGCGCCAGCAGCTTGGGCCTACAGGGGGCAGGTAATGAGCAGTTCTTC
clone size: -
V gene: TRBV5-1
D gene: TRBD1
J gene: TRBJ2-1

CDR3 protein: CASRGLAGEVEQYF
CDR3 DNA: TGCGCCAGCAGGGGACTAGCGGGAGAGGTCGAGCAGTACTTC
clone size: -
V gene: TRBV5-1
D gene: TRBD2
J gene: TRBJ2-7

CDR3 protein: CASSLGRKNQPQHF
CDR3 DNA: TGTGCCAGCAGCTTGGGCAGGAAGAATCAGCCCCAGCATTTT
clone size: -
V gene: TRBV5-6
D gene: -
J gene: TRBJ1-5

CDR3 protein: CASSRDRSYGYTF
CDR3 DNA: TGCGCCAGCAGCCGGGACAGGTCCTATGGCTACACCTTC
clone size: -
V gene: TRBV4-1
D gene: TRBD1
J gene: TRBJ1-2

CDR3 protein: CASSLGGDYGYTF
CDR3 DNA: TGTGCCAGCAGTCTCGGAGGGGACTATGGCTACACCTTC
clone size: -
V gene: TRBV7-9
D gene: -
J gene: TRBJ1-2

CDR3 protein: CASSGAYTLDTQYF
CDR3 DNA: TGTGCCAGCAGCGGGGCATATACTCTAGATACGCAGTATTTT
clone size: -
V gene: TRBV9
D gene: -
J gene: TRBJ2-3

CDR3 protein: CASGLRPDYGYTF
CDR3 DNA: TGTGCTAGTGGTTTGAGGCCCGACTATGGCTACACCTTC
clone size: -
V gene: TRBV12-5
D gene: -
J gene: TRBJ1-2

CDR3 protein: CASSPFFRTVDRGRGYTF
CDR3 DNA: TGTGCCAGCAGCCCTTTTTTCCGAACGGTGGACAGGGGGCGGGGCTACACCTTC
clone size: -
V gene: TRBV7-2
D gene: TRBD1
J gene: TRBJ1-2

CDR3 protein: CASSLDLDRGVYEQYF
CDR3 DNA: TGCGCCAGCAGCTTGGACTTGGACAGGGGTGTGTACGAGCAGTACTTC
clone size: -
V gene: TRBV5-1
D gene: TRBD1
J gene: TRBJ2-7

CDR3 protein: CASSPQWNTEAFF
CDR3 DNA: TGTGCCAGTAGTCCTCAGTGGAACACTGAAGCTTTCTTT
clone size: few
V gene: TRBV19
D gene: -
J gene: TRBJ1-1

CDR3 protein: CASSQDLRTGGTGANVLTF
CDR3 DNA: TGCGCCAGCAGCCAAGATCTTAGGACAGGAGGAACTGGGGCCAACGTCCTGACTTTC
clone size: few
V gene: TRBV4-1
D gene: TRBD1
J gene: TRBJ2-6

CDR3 protein: CASSHRGRSNQPQHF
CDR3 DNA: TGTGCCAGCAGTCACAGGGGTCGGAGCAATCAGCCCCAGCATTTT
clone size: -
V gene: TRBV28
D gene: TRBD1
J gene: TRBJ1-5

CDR3 protein: CASSMGRVEKLFF
CDR3 DNA: TGTGCCAGTAGTATGGGACGGGTAGAAAAACTGTTTTTT
clone size: few
V gene: TRBV19
D gene: -
J gene: TRBJ1-4

CDR3 protein: CASSPPPVSSNQPQHF
CDR3 DNA: TGTGCCAGCTCACCACCGCCAGTTAGTAGCAATCAGCCCCAGCATTTT
clone size: -
V gene: TRBV18
D gene: -
J gene: TRBJ1-5

CDR3 protein: CASSWAMGWNTGELFF
CDR3 DNA: TGTGCCAGCAGCTGGGCAATGGGGTGGAACACCGGGGAGCTGTTTTTT
clone size: -
V gene: TRBV5-8
D gene: -
J gene: TRBJ2-2

CDR3 protein: CASSQDDRGLGNEKLFF
CDR3 DNA: TGTGCCAGCAGCCAAGACGACAGGGGCCTTGGTAATGAAAAACTGTTTTTT
clone size: -
V gene: TRBV4-2
D gene: TRBD1
J gene: TRBJ1-4